This T cell receptor (beta chain) was sequenced in a study of T-cell reconstitution after alpha-beta-depleted transplantation in children. Study results and limitations: In some patients, recipient T cells and intrathymic progenitors surviving conditioning explained high day-60 diversity. A year post-transplant, T-cell counts and diversity derived mostly from newly produced T cells. Reported findings indicate that, about two months after transplant, alpha-beta T cells came from several hundred expanded clones, which were derived from non-depleted graft cells.

This clonotype was observed a few times. What it binds is not known. Unique molecular identifiers were incorporated into the prepared TCRbeta library. One entry per CDR3 protein results from TCRdb running MiXCR on the PCR reads. This table holds fewer than 450,000 distinct CDR3 sequences, roughly 15% found once. Unmatched junction bases numbered 10, after V lost 4 bases and J lost 0 bases. Germline V gene sequence: CDR1 LGHNA, CDR2 YNFKEQ. There are 19 residues in the CDR3. This TCR came from a male patient aged 2-9 years who had a stem cell transplant for acute lymphoblastic leukemia, so the T cells may come from the graft donor. The sample consisted of PBMCs, mostly from graft donor cells, taken 360 days after TCRalphabeta/CD19-depleted stem cell transplant. The chain links TRBV4-2 to TRBJ2-7; 15 bases align to TRBD2. In DNA form, the CDR3 reads TGTGCCAGCAGCCGCAACGGCGGGACTAGCGGGAGGTCCTCCTACGAGCAGTACTTC. Amino acids: CASSRNGGTSGRSSYEQYF.